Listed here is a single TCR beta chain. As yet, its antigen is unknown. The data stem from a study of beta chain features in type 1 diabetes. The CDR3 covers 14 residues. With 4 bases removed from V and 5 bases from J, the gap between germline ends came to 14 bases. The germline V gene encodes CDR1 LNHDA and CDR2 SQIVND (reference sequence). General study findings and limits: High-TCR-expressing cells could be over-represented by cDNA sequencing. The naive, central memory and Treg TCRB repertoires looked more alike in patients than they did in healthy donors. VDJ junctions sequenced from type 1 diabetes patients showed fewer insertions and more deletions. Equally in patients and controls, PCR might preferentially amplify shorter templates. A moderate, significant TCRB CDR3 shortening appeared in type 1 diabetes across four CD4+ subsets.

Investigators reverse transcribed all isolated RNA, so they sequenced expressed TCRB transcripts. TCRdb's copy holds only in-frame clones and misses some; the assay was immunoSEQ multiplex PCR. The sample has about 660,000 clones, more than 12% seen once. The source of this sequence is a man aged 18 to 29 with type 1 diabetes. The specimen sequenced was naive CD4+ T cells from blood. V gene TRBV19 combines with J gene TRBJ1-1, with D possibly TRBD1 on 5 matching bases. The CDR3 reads CASSTGVGMTEAFF. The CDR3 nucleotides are TGTGCCAGTAGTACGGGGGTTGGAATGACTGAAGCTTTCTTT.